These 28 T cell receptor beta chains were sequenced from one sample in a study of cytomegalovirus exposure and HLA in healthy donors. Sequenced by immunoSEQ multiplex PCR; TCRdb stores in-frame clones only, minus some. The sample lists 130,000 or so clones; 75% to 90% were seen once. Source material: PBMCs. Receptor source: a woman aged 18 to 35 in good health and CMV-seropositive.

This clone has a count of ten or more. The gene calls are TRBV6-5 and TRBJ1-5; TRBD1 agrees at 8 bases. The germline V gene encodes CDR1 MNHEY and CDR2 SVGAGI. The CDR3 totals 15 residues. J gave up 11 bases and V 4 bases, and 13 bases lay outside the gene matches. This CDR3 is CASSSPGQAQSAQHF. CDR3 DNA sequence: TGTGCCAGCAGTTCTCCGGGACAGGCGCAATCGGCCCAGCATTTT.

The gene calls are TRBV7-6 and TRBJ2-2, with D possibly being TRBD1 (6 bases). This CDR3 is 15 amino acids long. The V and J ends lost 5 bases and 4 bases respectively, with 14 bases between them. Germline V gene data show CDR1 as SGHVS and CDR2 as FNYEAQ. CDR3 DNA sequence: TGTGCCAGCAGCGAACAGGGTTACGGCACCGGGGAGCTGTTTTTT. Encoded protein: CASSEQGYGTGELFF.

The chain uses TRBV14 and TRBJ1-1; weak D call: TRBD1 (5 bases). The CDR3 is 12 residues long. Germline V gene data show CDR1 as SGHDN and CDR2 as FVKESK. V lost 0 bases, J lost 7 bases, and 6 bases lay in between. The CDR3 DNA follows: TGTGCCAGCAGCCAAGATCAGGGTGAAGCTTTCTTT. Its protein is CASSQDQGEAFF.

In this sample, this clone turned up once. The chain recombines TRBV18 with TRBJ2-3, with 14 positions matching TRBD2. The germline CDR1 and CDR2 sequences are KGHSH and LQKENI. After removal of 3 bases from V and 0 bases from J, the junction contained 5 bases not matched to a gene. The CDR3 is made up of 18 amino acids. CDR3: CASSPGLAGGLSTDTQYF. The CDR3 region has the DNA TGTGCCAGCTCACCCGGACTAGCGGGGGGACTGAGCACAGATACGCAGTATTTT. The full variable domain, rest sourced from reference TRBV18 and TRBJ2-3, is NAGVMQNPRHLVRRRGQEARLRCSPMKGHSHVYWYRQLPEEGLKFMVYLQKENIIDESGMPKERFSAEFPKEGPSILRIQQVVRGDSAAYFCASSPGLAGGLSTDTQYFGPGTRLTVL.

The chain links TRBV30 to TRBJ2-5, with 12 bases lining up with TRBD2. Trimming took 4 bases from V and 5 from J; bases not matched to a gene: 5. There are 14 residues in the CDR3. Germline-derived CDR1 and CDR2 are GTSNPN and SVGIG (reference sequence). CDR3 protein: CAWTLAGGPETQYF. In DNA form, the CDR3 reads TGTGCCTGGACTCTAGCGGGGGGGCCGGAGACCCAGTACTTC.

The rearrangement links TRBV19 to TRBJ1-2; the match to TRBD1 covers 11 bases. The CDR3 has 16 residues. Looked up from germline, CDR1 is LNHDA and CDR2 is SQIVND (reference sequence). V trimming: 6 bases; J trimming: 1 base; junction bases outside the gene matches: 7. This CDR3 is CASSRTGGLVNYGYTF. The CDR3 region has the DNA TGTGCCAGTAGCAGGACAGGGGGCTTGGTTAACTATGGCTACACCTTC.

The CDR3 region has the DNA TGTGCCAGCGGCCGACTGTTGACTAACACCGGGGAGCTGTTTTTT. This gives the protein CASGRLLTNTGELFF. The rearrangement joins TRBV6-6 to TRBJ2-2; D call uncertain. The CDR3 is made up of 15 amino acids. V was cut by 8 bases and J by 2 bases, with 15 bases left in between. CDR1 and CDR2 from the germline V gene are MNHNY and SVGAGI (reference sequence).

This CDR3 reads CASGWILGQKETQYF. The CDR3 region has the DNA TGTGCTAGTGGTTGGATACTGGGACAGAAAGAGACCCAGTACTTC. V is TRBV12-5 and J is TRBJ2-5; 7 positions match TRBD1. Germline-derived CDR1 and CDR2 are LGHNT and FRNRAP. There are 15 residues in the CDR3. J gave up 3 bases and V 4 bases, and 8 bases lay outside the gene matches. The variable domain in full, completed from reference TRBV12-5 and TRBJ2-5, reads DARVTQTPRHKVTEMGQEVTMRCQPILGHNTVFWYRQTMMQGLELLAYFRNRAPLDDSGMPKDRFSAEMPDATLATLKIQPSEPRDSAVYFCASGWILGQKETQYFGPGTRLLVL.

The chain carries TRBV12-5 and TRBJ1-6; no definite D call. Germline lookup yields CDR1 LGHNT and CDR2 FRNRAP. V was clipped by 3 bases and J by 10 bases, with 19 bases between them. The CDR3 loop spans 16 amino acids. The CDR3 is CASGFIIREEPSPLHF. DNA of the CDR3: TGTGCTAGTGGTTTTATAATCCGGGAAGAACCATCACCCCTCCACTTT.

V is TRBV7-9 and J is TRBJ1-2; 8 positions agree with TRBD1. J was trimmed by 4 bases and V by 5 bases; bases with no gene match: 12. This CDR3 has 16 amino acids. Germline CDR1 and CDR2: SEHNR and FQNEAQ (reference sequence). The CDR3 DNA is TGTGCCAGCAGCCTTACCACCGGGACAGGTCTCTATGGCTACACCTTC. This codes for CASSLTTGTGLYGYTF. The variable domain in full, completed from reference TRBV7-9 and TRBJ1-2, reads DTGVSQNPRHKITKRGQNVTFRCDPISEHNRLYWYRQTLGQGPEFLTYFQNEAQLEKSRLLSDRFSAERPKGSFSTLEIQRTEQGDSAMYLCASSLTTGTGLYGYTFGSGTRLTVV.

V usage is TRBV28 and J usage is TRBJ2-1; the match to TRBD2 covers 11 bases. Trimming cost V 4 bases and J 7 bases; bases outside gene matches: 9. Germline loops: CDR1 MDHEN, CDR2 SYDVKM. This CDR3 contains 16 residues. CDR3 protein: CASSSLRLAGLNEQFF. In DNA, the CDR3 is TGTGCCAGCAGTTCCCTAAGACTAGCGGGGCTAAATGAGCAGTTCTTC.

The genes are TRBV5-1 and TRBJ2-3, with 8 bases lining up with TRBD2. In germline, CDR1 is SGHRS, CDR2 YFSETQ. Losses at the gene ends were 3 bases for V and 1 base for J; bases not matched to a gene: 7. CDR3 length equals 16 residues. CDR3 residues: CASSSRQAGGTDTQYF. CDR3 coding DNA: TGCGCCAGCAGCTCCAGACAAGCGGGGGGCACAGATACGCAGTATTTT.

The chain recombines TRBV19 with TRBJ1-3; D might be TRBD1 (6 bases). Germline values: CDR1 LNHDA, CDR2 SQIVND (reference sequence). The CDR3 is 16 residues long. V lost 1 base, J lost 0 bases, and 10 bases lay in between. CDR3 sequence: CASSIGRTVSGNTIYF. The CDR3 bases are TGTGCCAGTAGTATAGGCCGGACAGTCTCTGGAAACACCATATATTTT.

This rearrangement joins TRBV9 to TRBJ2-2; weak D call: TRBD2 (6 bases). CDR1 is SGDLS and CDR2 is YYNGEE in the germline V gene. The CDR3 has 16 residues. The ends were cut back, 1 base at V and 3 bases at J, with 13 bases in the middle. The CDR3, as DNA: TGTGCCAGCAGCGTACTAGGGGAGGATTACACCGGGGAGCTGTTTTTT. This gives the protein CASSVLGEDYTGELFF.

This clone was observed a handful of times. V usage is TRBV5-1 and J usage is TRBJ2-5; 13 bases are a match to TRBD2. The CDR3 is 16 amino acids. The V and J ends lost 5 bases and 5 bases, in that order; junction bases with no gene match: 9. Germline V gene sequence: CDR1 SGHRS, CDR2 YFSETQ. The CDR3 loop reads CASRSGLAGEGETQYF. CDR3 sequence (DNA): TGCGCCAGCAGATCCGGACTAGCGGGGGAAGGCGAGACCCAGTACTTC.

V usage is TRBV11-2 and J usage is TRBJ2-1, with 7 bases aligning to TRBD1. This CDR3 has 13 residues. Germline CDR1 and CDR2: SGHAT and FQNNGV. The trim removed 7 bases at V and 2 bases at J, leaving 2 bases unmatched. CDR3 bases: TGTGCCAGCACTCAGGGGGCCTACAATGAGCAGTTCTTC. It translates to CASTQGAYNEQFF.

The chain carries TRBV21-1 and TRBJ2-1; the table's D call, TRBD1, has no DNA check behind it. TRBV21-1 is classified as a pseudogene. This CDR3 has 21 amino acids. The CDR3 bases are TGTGCCAGCAGCTCTCCCCGGAGACAGAGACAATATAACGCCCTCTCCCCTGAGCAGTTCTTC. Its translation is CASSSPRRQRQYNALSPEQFF.

This chain uses TRBV27 with TRBJ2-7, with D possibly TRBD2 on 7 matching bases. CDR3 size: 14 residues. Between the trimmed V and J ends, which lost 9 bases and 2 bases, there was a span of 17 bases. CDR1 and CDR2 from the germline V gene are MNHEY and SMNVEV (reference sequence). CDR3 in DNA: TGTGCCAGTTCTCCAGGGGAGGGGCCCTACGAGCAGTACTTC. As protein: CASSPGEGPYEQYF.

This clone occurred once. The rearrangement joins TRBV5-6 to TRBJ2-7; D unresolved. The CDR3 contains 13 residues. V lost 4 bases to trimming and J lost 2 bases, with 10 bases between them. Germline V gene lookup returns CDR1 SGHDT and CDR2 YYEEEE. CDR3 DNA sequence: TGTGCCAGCAGCCCGGCGGTAACCTACGAGCAGTACTTC. Its protein is CASSPAVTYEQYF.

J is TRBJ2-1 and V is TRBV27, with D tentatively TRBD1 (6 bases). V lost 5 bases and J lost 1, with 18 bases in between. The CDR3 totals 17 residues. The V gene's germline CDR1 is MNHEY and CDR2 SMNVEV (reference sequence). CDR3 nucleotides: TGTGCCAGCAGTCCAATTGGGGGCCGGAGGTCCTACAATGAGCAGTTCTTC. Its protein product is CASSPIGGRRSYNEQFF.

This clone has just a few counts. The chain has TRBV5-1 and TRBJ1-1; 8 bases line up with TRBD1. With 5 bases clipped from V and 1 base from J, the junction kept 4 bases outside the gene matches. Germline loops: CDR1 SGHRS, CDR2 YFSETQ. This CDR3 is 14 amino acids long. The CDR3 protein is CASSSGTGNTEAFF. The CDR3 DNA follows: TGCGCCAGCAGTTCCGGGACAGGGAACACTGAAGCTTTCTTT.

The J gene is TRBJ2-1, the V gene TRBV5-8; TRBD2 aligns across 12 bases. CDR3 length equals 17 residues. V gave up 2 bases and J gave up 10 bases; unmatched junction bases: 13. Germline V gene lookup returns CDR1 SGHTS and CDR2 YDEGEE. CDR3 sequence (DNA): TGTGCCAGCAGCTTACCGAGGACTAGCGGGGCCAAGGGGGAGCAGTTCTTC. Translated, it gives CASSLPRTSGAKGEQFF.

This rearrangement joins TRBV11-2 to TRBJ2-2; 7 bases align to TRBD1. Germline CDR1 is SGHAT and CDR2 is FQNNGV. The CDR3 loop spans 12 amino acids. Trimming removed 5 bases from V and 13 bases from J; junction bases left unmatched: 7. The CDR3 bases are TGTGCCAGCAGCCGGGGACAGTCGGGGCTGTTTTTT. Encoded protein: CASSRGQSGLFF. The whole variable domain, filled in from reference TRBV11-2 and TRBJ2-2, reads EAGVAQSPRYKIIEKRQSVAFWCNPISGHATLYWYQQILGQGPKLLIQFQNNGVVDDSQLPKDRFSAERLKGVDSTLKIQPAKLEDSAVYLCASSRGQSGLFFGEGSRLTVL.

This clone appeared a single time. V gene TRBV11-2 combines with J gene TRBJ1-2; the D gene is possibly TRBD1 (6 bases). V dropped 5 bases and J dropped 2 bases, with 12 bases sitting between them. The CDR3 loop spans 14 amino acids. Germline V lookup: CDR1 SGHAT, CDR2 FQNNGV. The CDR3 DNA sequence: TGTGCCAGCAGCCGGACAGTTTTGAACTATGGCTACACCTTC. It yields the protein CASSRTVLNYGYTF.

This chain links TRBV12-5 with TRBJ1-2; no clear D. V was trimmed by 1 base and J by 6 bases, leaving 12 bases between them. Germline lookup yields CDR1 LGHNT and CDR2 FRNRAP. The CDR3 is 14 amino acids. The CDR3 nucleotides read TGTGCTAGTGGTTTGGGAGGGAGGGCTCATGGCTACACCTTC. Protein: CASGLGGRAHGYTF.

The J gene is TRBJ2-2, the V gene TRBV9; 11 bases match TRBD1. The CDR3 is made up of 16 amino acids. CDR1 is SGDLS, CDR2 YYNGEE, per germline. V shed 2 bases, J shed 4 bases, and the junction held 4 bases outside the gene matches. CDR3 nucleotides: TGTGCCAGCAGCGTCCTGGGGACAGGGGGCACCGGGGAGCTGTTTTTT. Translating it yields CASSVLGTGGTGELFF.

This clone has only one observation. The rearrangement joins TRBV5-1 to TRBJ1-2; no definite D call. Trimming left V 1 base short and J 0 bases short, with 7 bases between. Germline lookup yields CDR1 SGHRS and CDR2 YFSETQ. This CDR3 is 14 amino acids long. In DNA form, the CDR3 reads TGCGCCAGCAGCTTGTATCAGTCTAACTATGGCTACACCTTC. Residues: CASSLYQSNYGYTF.

In nucleotides, the CDR3 is TGTGCCAGCAGCTTGGCGGGCGGGGGGGCTCTTCAGCAGTACTTC. As protein: CASSLAGGGALQQYF. This chain joins TRBV5-6 and TRBJ2-7; 9 positions match TRBD2. Per the germline V gene, CDR1 is SGHDT and CDR2 is YYEEEE. This CDR3 is built from 15 residues. After removal of 0 bases from V and 8 bases from J, the junction contained 9 bases not matched to a gene.